Sequencing of this TCR beta chain was carried out in a study of CD8+ T cells in alopecia areata. On the study more broadly: Treatment comprised oral tofacitinib, 5 to 10 mg twice daily, in treated patients. Tofacitinib was given for 6 to 18 months, then stopped for 6 months. General study findings and limits: TCR sharing was clearer in mice than between patients, perhaps partly owing to patient HLA diversity.

This clone was picked up a small number of times. Its specificity is not known. Germline-derived CDR1 and CDR2 are SGHRS and YFSETQ. V lost 0 bases, J lost 1 base, and 5 bases stayed unmatched. This CDR3 is 16 amino acids long. Isolated RNA was reverse transcribed into cDNA used as the sequencing template. Profiled with immunoSEQ multiplex PCR; TCRdb holds only in-frame clones, not every one. The profile shows 140,000 to 150,000 clones, 40% to 55% of them singletons. V is TRBV5-1 and J is TRBJ2-3, with TRBD2 identical over 7 bases. The origin of this receptor is a human donor with alopecia areata. The specimen comprised CD4+ T cells sorted from blood, sampled at week 0. In DNA, the CDR3 is TGCGCCAGCAGCTTGGCTCCAGCGGGACGCACAGATACGCAGTATTTT. Its translation: CASSLAPAGRTDTQYF.